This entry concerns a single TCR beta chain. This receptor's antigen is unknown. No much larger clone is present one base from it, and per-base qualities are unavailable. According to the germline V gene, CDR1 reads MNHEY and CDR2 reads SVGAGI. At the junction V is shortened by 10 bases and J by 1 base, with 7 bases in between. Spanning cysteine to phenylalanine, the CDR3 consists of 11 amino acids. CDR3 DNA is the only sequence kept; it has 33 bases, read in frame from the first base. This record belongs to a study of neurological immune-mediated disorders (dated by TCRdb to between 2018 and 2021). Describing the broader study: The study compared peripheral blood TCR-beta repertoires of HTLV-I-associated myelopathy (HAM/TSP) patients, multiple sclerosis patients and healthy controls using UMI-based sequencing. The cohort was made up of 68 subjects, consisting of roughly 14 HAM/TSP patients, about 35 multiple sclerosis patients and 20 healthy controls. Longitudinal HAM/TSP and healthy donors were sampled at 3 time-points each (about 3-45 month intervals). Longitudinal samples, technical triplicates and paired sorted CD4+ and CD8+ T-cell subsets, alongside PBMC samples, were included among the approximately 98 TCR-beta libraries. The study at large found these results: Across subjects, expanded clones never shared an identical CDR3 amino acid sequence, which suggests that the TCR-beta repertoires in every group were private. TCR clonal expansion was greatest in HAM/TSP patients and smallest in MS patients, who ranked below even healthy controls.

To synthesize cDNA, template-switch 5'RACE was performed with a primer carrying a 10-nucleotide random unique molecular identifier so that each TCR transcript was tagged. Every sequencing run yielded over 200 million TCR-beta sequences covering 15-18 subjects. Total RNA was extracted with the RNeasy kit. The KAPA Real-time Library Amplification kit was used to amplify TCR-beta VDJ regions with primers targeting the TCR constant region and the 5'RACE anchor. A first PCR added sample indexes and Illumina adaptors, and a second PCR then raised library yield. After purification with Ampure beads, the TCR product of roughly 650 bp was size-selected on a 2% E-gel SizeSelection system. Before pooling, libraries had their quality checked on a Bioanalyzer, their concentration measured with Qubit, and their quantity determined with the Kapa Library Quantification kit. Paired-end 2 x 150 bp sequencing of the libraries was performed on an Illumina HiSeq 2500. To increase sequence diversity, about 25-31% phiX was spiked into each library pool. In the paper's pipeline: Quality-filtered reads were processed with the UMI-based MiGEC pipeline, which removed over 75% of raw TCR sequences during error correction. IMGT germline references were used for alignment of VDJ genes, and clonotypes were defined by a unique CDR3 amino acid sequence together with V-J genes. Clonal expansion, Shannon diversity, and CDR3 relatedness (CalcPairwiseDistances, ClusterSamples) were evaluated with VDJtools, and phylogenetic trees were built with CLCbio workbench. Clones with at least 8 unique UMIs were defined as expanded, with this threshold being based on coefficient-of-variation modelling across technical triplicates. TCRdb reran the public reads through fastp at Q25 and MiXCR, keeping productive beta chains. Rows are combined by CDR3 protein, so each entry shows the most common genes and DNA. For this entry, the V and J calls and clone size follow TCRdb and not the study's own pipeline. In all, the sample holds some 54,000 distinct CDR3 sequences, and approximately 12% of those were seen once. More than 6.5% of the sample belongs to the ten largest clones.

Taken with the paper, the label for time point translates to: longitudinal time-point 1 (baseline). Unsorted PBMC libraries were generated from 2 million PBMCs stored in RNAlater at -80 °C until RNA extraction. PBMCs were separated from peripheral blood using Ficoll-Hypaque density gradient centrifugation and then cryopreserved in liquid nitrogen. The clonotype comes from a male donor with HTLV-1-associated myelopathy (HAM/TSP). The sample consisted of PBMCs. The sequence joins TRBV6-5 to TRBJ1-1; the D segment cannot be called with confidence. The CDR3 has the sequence CATITNTEAFF. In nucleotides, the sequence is TGTGCCACCATTACGAACACTGAAGCTTTCTTT.